The present TCR beta chain was sequenced within a study of blood T cell repertoires in COVID-19. Authors' data handling: Scientists estimated how many nucleated cells there were by amplifying reference gene primers. Measured with immunoSEQ multiplex PCR; TCRdb has only the in-frame clones, and not every one. V, J and clone size reflect that table, while D and trimming were determined from the DNA. The sample includes around 110,000 clones, around nine tenths of them seen just once. CDR1 SGHRS and CDR2 YFSETQ come from the germline V gene. The CDR3 has 16 residues. Trimming removed 4 bases at V and 3 bases at J, with 20 bases between.

The chain joins TRBV5-1 to TRBJ2-7; a weak D match, TRBD1 (5 bases). The material sequenced was peripheral blood. This clonotype originated in a man aged 35 to 55 with acute or convalescent COVID-19. The CDR3 loop is CASSPTTFTDNYEQYF. CDR3 in DNA: TGCGCCAGCAGCCCCACTACATTCACGGACAACTACGAGCAGTACTTC.